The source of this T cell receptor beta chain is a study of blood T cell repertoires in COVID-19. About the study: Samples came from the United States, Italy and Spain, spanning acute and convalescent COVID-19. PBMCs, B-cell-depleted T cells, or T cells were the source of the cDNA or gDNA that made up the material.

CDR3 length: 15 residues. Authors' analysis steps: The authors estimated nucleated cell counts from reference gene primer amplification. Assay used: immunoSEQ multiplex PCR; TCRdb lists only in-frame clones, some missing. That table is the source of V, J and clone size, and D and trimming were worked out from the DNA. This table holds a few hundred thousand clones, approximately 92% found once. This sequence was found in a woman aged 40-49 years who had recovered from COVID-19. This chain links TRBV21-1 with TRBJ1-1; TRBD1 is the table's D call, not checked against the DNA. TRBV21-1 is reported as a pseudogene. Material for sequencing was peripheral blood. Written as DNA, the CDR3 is TGTGCCAGCAGCAAATTGACAGGGTTGAACACTGAAGCTTTCTTT. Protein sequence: CASSKLTGLNTEAFF.